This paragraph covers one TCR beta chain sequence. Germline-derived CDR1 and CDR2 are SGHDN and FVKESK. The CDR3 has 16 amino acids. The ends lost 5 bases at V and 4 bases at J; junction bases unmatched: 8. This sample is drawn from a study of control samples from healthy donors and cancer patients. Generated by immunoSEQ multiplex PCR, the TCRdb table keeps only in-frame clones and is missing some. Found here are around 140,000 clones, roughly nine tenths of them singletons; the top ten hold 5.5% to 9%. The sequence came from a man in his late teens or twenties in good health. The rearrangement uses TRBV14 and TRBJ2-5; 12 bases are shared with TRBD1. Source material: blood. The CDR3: CASSSWGDRGRETQYF. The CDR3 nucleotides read TGTGCCAGCAGCTCTTGGGGGGACAGGGGGCGAGAGACCCAGTACTTC.